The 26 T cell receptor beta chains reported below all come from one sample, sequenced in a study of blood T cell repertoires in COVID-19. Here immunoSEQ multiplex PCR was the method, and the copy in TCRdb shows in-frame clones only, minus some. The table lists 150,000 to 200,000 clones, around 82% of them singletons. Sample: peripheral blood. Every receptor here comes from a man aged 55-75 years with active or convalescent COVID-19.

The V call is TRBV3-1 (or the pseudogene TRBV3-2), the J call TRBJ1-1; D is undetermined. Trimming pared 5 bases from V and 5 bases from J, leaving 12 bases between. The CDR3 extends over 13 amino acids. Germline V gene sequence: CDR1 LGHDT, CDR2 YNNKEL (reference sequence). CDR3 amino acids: CASSGLPGTEAFF. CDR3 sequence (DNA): TGTGCCAGCAGCGGTCTCCCGGGGACTGAAGCTTTCTTT.

This CDR3 reads CASSPGTSGSTDTQYF. The DNA of the CDR3 is TGTGCCAGCAGCCCGGGGACTAGCGGGAGCACAGATACGCAGTATTTT. J is TRBJ2-3 and V is TRBV7-3; TRBD2 agrees at 12 bases. With V trimmed by 5 bases and J by 0 bases, 3 bases remained unmatched. The germline V gene has CDR1 SGHTA and CDR2 FQGTGA. This CDR3 is 16 amino acids long.

DNA for the CDR3: TGTGCCAGCACTCGAGACAGGTATGTCTCTGAAGCTTTCTTT. As protein: CASTRDRYVSEAFF. The J gene is TRBJ1-1, the V gene TRBV27; a possible D gene is TRBD1 (6 bases). The CDR3 is 14 residues long. Germline V gene data show CDR1 as MNHEY and CDR2 as SMNVEV (reference sequence). Trimming took off 7 bases at V and 6 bases at J, with 18 bases between the two ends.

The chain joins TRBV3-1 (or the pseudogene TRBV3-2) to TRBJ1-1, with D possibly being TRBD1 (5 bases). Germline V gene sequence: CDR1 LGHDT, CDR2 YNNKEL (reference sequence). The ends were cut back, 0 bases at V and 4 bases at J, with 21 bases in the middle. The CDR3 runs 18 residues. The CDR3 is CASSQEWGGIGGFTEAFF. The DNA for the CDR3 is TGTGCCAGCAGCCAAGAGTGGGGAGGGATTGGGGGGTTCACTGAAGCTTTCTTT.

CDR3 protein: CASSLAGTAGGNTIYF. The CDR3 DNA follows: TGCGCCAGCAGCTTGGCGGGGACTGCAGGGGGAAACACCATATATTTT. The gene calls are TRBV5-1 and TRBJ1-3; a weak D match, TRBD1 (5 bases). Germline assignment: CDR1 SGHRS and CDR2 YFSETQ. V was clipped by 0 bases and J by 4 bases, with 14 bases between them. CDR3 size: 16 residues. The full variable domain, with the rest looked up from reference TRBV5-1 and TRBJ1-3, is KAGVTQTPRYLIKTRGQQVTLSCSPISGHRSVSWYQQTPGQGLQFLFEYFSETQRNKGNFPGRFSGRQFSNSRSEMNVSTLELGDSALYLCASSLAGTAGGNTIYFGEGSWLTVV.

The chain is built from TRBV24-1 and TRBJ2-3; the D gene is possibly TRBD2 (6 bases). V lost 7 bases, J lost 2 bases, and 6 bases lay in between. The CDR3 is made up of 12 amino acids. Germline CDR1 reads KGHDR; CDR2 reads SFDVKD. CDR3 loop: CATRGLTDTQYF. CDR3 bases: TGTGCCACCAGGGGACTCACAGATACGCAGTATTTT.

CDR3 sequence reads: CATSDSGQGSTDTQYF. The CDR3 DNA follows: TGTGCCACCAGTGATTCAGGCCAGGGGAGCACAGATACGCAGTATTTT. V is TRBV24-1 and J is TRBJ2-3; D is possibly TRBD1 (6 bases). Trimming left V 2 bases short and J 0 bases short, with 11 bases between. Germline CDR1 reads KGHDR; CDR2 reads SFDVKD. The CDR3 runs to 16 residues.

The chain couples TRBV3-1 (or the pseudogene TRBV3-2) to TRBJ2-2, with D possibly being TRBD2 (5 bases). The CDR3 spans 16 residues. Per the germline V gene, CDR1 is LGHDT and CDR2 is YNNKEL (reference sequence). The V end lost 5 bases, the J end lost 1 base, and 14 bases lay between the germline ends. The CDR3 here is CASSSSGYQNTGELFF. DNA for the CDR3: TGTGCCAGCAGCTCATCGGGATATCAGAACACCGGGGAGCTGTTTTTT.

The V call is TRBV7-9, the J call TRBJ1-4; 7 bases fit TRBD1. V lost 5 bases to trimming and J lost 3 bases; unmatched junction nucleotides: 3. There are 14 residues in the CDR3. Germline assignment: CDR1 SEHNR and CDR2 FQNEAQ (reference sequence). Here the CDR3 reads CASSRQGSNEKLFF. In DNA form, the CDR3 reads TGTGCCAGCAGCCGACAGGGATCTAATGAAAAACTGTTTTTT.

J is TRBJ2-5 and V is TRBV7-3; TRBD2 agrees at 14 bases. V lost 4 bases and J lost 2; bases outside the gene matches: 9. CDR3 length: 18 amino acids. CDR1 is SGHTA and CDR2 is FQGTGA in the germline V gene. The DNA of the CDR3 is TGTGCCAGCAGCTCAACGGGCAGACTAGCGGGGGGGCAAGAGACCCAGTACTTC. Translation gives CASSSTGRLAGGQETQYF.

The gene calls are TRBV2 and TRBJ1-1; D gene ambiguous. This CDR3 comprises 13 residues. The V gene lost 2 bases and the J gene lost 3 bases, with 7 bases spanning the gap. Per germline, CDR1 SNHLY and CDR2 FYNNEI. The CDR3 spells CASSETTDTEAFF. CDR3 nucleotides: TGTGCCAGCAGTGAAACCACGGACACTGAAGCTTTCTTT.

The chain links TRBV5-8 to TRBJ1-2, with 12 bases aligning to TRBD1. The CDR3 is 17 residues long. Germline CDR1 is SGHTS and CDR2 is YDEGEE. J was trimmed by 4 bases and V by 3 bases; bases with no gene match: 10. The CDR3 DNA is TGTGCCAGCAGCTCAGGGGACAGGGGGCCCGGAGGCTATGGCTACACCTTC. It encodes CASSSGDRGPGGYGYTF.

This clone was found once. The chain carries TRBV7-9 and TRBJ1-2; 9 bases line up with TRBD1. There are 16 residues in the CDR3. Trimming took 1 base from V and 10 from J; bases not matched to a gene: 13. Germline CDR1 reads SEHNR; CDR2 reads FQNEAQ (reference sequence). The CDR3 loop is CASSLGGQGVGRDYTF. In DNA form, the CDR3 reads TGTGCCAGCAGCTTAGGGGGACAGGGAGTGGGCCGAGACTACACCTTC.

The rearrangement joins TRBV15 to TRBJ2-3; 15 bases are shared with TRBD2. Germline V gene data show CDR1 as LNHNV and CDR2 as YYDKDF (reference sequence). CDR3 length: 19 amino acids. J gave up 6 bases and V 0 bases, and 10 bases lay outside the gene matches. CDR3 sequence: CATSRDRGLAGGLGDTQYF. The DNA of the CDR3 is TGTGCCACCAGCAGAGATCGGGGACTAGCGGGAGGCTTGGGTGATACGCAGTATTTT.

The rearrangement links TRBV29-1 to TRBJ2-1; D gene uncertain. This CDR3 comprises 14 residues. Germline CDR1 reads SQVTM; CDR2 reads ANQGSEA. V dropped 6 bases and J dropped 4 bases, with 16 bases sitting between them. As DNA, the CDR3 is TGCAGCGTCATTAGCTCCGAGAGGTACAATGAGCAGTTCTTC. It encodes CSVISSERYNEQFF.

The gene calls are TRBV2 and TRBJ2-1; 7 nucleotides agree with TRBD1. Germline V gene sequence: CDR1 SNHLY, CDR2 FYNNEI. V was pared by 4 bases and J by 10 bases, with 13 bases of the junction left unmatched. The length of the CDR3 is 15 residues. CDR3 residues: CASSAEGQTSREQFF. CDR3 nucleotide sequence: TGTGCCAGCAGTGCAGAGGGACAGACGTCTAGGGAGCAGTTCTTC. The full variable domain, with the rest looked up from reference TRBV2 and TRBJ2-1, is EPEVTQTPSHQVTQMGQEVILRCVPISNHLYFYWYRQILGQKVEFLVSFYNNEISEKSEIFDDQFSVERPDGSNFTLKIRSTKLEDSAMYFCASSAEGQTSREQFFGPGTRLTVL.

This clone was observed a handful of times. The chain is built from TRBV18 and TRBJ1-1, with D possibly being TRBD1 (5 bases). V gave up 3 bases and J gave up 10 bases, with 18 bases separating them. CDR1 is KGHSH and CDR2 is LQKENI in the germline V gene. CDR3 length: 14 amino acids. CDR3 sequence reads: CASSPTRGGQRAFF. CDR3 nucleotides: TGTGCCAGCTCACCTACGCGGGGAGGACAACGAGCTTTCTTT.

This chain's CDR3 is CASSGGQGKGYTF. CDR3 DNA sequence: TGCGCCAGCAGCGGGGGACAGGGTAAAGGCTACACCTTC. The rearrangement joins TRBV5-1 to TRBJ1-2, with TRBD1 matching over 9 bases. The CDR3 has 13 residues. The germline V gene encodes CDR1 SGHRS and CDR2 YFSETQ. V gave up 4 bases and J gave up 8 bases; unmatched junction bases: 6.

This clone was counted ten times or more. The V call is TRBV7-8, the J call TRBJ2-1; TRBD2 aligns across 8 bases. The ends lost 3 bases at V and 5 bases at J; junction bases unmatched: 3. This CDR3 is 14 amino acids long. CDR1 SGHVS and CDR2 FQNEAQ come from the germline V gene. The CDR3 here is CASSFGLAHNEQFF. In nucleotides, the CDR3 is TGTGCCAGCAGCTTCGGACTAGCTCACAATGAGCAGTTCTTC.

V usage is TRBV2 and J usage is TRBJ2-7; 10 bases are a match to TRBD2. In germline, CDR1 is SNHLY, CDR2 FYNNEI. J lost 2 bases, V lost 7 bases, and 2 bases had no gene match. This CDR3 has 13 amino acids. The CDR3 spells CASTLAGTYEQYF. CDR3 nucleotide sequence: TGTGCCAGCACACTAGCGGGGACCTACGAGCAGTACTTC.

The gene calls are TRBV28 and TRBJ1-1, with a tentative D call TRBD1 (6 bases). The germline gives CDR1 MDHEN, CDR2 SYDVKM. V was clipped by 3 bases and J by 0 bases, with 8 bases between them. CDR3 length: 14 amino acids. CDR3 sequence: CASSFGTLNTEAFF. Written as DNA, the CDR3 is TGTGCCAGCAGTTTCGGGACACTGAACACTGAAGCTTTCTTT.

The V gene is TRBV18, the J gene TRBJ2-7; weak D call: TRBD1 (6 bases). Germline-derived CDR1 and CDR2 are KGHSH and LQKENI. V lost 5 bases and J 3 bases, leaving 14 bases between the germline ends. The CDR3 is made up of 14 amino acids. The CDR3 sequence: CASSATGTNYEQYF. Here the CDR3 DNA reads TGTGCCAGCTCAGCGACAGGAACCAACTACGAGCAGTACTTC.

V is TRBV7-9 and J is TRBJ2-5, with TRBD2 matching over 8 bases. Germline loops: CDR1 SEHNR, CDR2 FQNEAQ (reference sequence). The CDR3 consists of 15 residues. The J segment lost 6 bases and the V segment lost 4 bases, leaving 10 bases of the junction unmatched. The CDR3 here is CASSYFPGGAKTQYF. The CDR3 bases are TGTGCCAGCAGCTACTTTCCCGGGGGGGCAAAGACCCAGTACTTC.

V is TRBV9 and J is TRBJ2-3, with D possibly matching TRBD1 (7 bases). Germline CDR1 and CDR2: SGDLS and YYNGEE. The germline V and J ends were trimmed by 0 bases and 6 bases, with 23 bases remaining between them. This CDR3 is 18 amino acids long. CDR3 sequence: CASSVGRQGTVRGDTQYF. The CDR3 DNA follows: TGTGCCAGCAGCGTAGGAAGACAGGGTACCGTTCGGGGGGATACGCAGTATTTT.

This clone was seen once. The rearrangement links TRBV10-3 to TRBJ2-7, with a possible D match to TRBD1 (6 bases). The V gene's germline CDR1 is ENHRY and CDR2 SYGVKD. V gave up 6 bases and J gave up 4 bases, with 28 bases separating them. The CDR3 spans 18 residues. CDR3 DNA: TGTGCCATCAGGCAATCACCTGGCCCAGGGGCAGCCGCGTACGAGCAGTACTTC. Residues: CAIRQSPGPGAAAYEQYF.

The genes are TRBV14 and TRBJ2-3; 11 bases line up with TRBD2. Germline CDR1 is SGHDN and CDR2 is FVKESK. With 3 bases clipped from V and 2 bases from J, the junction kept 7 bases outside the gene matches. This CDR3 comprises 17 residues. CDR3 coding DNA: TGTGCCAGCAGCCAGGGGACTAGCGGCCGAAACACAGATACGCAGTATTTT. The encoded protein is CASSQGTSGRNTDTQYF.